This TCR beta chain was captured by sequencing in a study of neoadjuvant anti-PD-1 for oral cavity cancer. Study-wide context: Around day 43, patients without progression received a fourth nivolumab dose before surgery. Overall study results and limits: Higher pretreatment Treg/Th17 ratios tracked higher pretreatment blood clonality.

About this clone itself: What it binds is not known.

Patients had HPV-negative, locally advanced oral cavity squamous cell carcinoma. Germline V gives CDR1 MNHEY, CDR2 SVGAGI. Losses at the gene ends were 5 bases for V and 6 bases for J; bases not matched to a gene: 8. CDR3 length equals 15 residues. The data were produced by immunoSEQ multiplex PCR, yet TCRdb's version contains in-frame clones alone and is incomplete. Among fewer than 20,000 clones listed, about 70% were seen once. This sequence originates from a person between 35 and 79 years old with oral cavity squamous cell carcinoma. The J gene is TRBJ2-7, the V gene TRBV6-5, with 12 positions matching TRBD2. The sample here was PBMCs, taken before nivolumab (anti-PD-1) treatment. CDR3 protein: CASSASLAGGTEQYF. Here the CDR3 DNA reads TGTGCCAGCAGTGCGTCACTAGCGGGAGGAACCGAGCAGTACTTC.